Here is one T cell receptor (beta chain) with its context. The data were obtained in a study of blood T cell repertoires in COVID-19. Germline V lookup: CDR1 SGHAT, CDR2 FQNNGV. CDR3 length: 15 residues. Trimming left V 1 base short and J 4 bases short, with 11 bases between. The table came from immunoSEQ multiplex PCR; TCRdb's copy has only in-frame clones and leaves some out. The sample shows under 300,000 clones, about four fifths of them seen only once. The TCR originated in a woman aged 60-75 years with active or convalescent COVID-19. Material for sequencing was peripheral blood. The chain joins TRBV11-2 to TRBJ1-5, with D unresolved. The CDR3 sequence is CASSLGIGVNQPQHF. Written as DNA, the CDR3 is TGTGCCAGCAGCTTAGGGATTGGAGTTAATCAGCCCCAGCATTTT.